Presented here are 32 T cell receptor beta chains from one specimen sequenced in a study of cytomegalovirus exposure and HLA in healthy donors. The PCR ran on 60 Vbeta and 13 Jbeta primers. Produced via immunoSEQ multiplex PCR; TCRdb's table is partial and in-frame only. The repertoire includes about 130,000 clones, about two thirds of them detected once, and approximately 4% sits in the top ten. Material: PBMCs. These TCRs come from a man aged 50 to 60 in good health and CMV-seropositive.

This rearrangement joins TRBV5-6 to TRBJ2-7; 10 nucleotides match TRBD1. CDR3 length equals 16 residues. The V gene's germline CDR1 is SGHDT and CDR2 YYEEEE. Unmatched junction bases numbered 8, after V lost 3 bases and J lost 2 bases. The CDR3 DNA reads TGTGCCAGCAGCTCACCGGGACAGGGGAGCCCCTACGAGCAGTACTTC. The encoded protein is CASSSPGQGSPYEQYF.

The genes are TRBV20-1 and TRBJ2-7; D is perhaps TRBD1 (6 bases). Germline values: CDR1 DFQATT, CDR2 SNEGSKA (reference sequence). V shed 3 bases and J shed 6 bases, with 9 bases lying between them. The CDR3 is made up of 11 amino acids. CDR3 DNA: TGCAGTGCTAGCAGGACAGCCGAGCAGTACTTC. It encodes CSASRTAEQYF.

The chain has TRBV4-1 and TRBJ2-2; TRBD2 aligns across 10 bases. The length of the CDR3 is 17 residues. Germline assignment: CDR1 MGHRA and CDR2 YSYEKL. The V gene end was trimmed by 0 bases and the J gene end by 1 base; junction bases not matched to a gene: 2. The CDR3 bases are TGCGCCAGCAGCCAAGATCCTAGCGGGGGGAACACCGGGGAGCTGTTTTTT. Translating gives CASSQDPSGGNTGELFF.

The chain employs TRBV7-8 and TRBJ1-1; the match to TRBD1 covers 7 bases. Germline V gives CDR1 SGHVS, CDR2 FQNEAQ. This CDR3 is 17 amino acids long. Trimming took 0 bases from V and 1 from J; bases not matched to a gene: 8. The CDR3 region has the DNA TGTGCCAGCAGCTTAGCGCGGGTGGGACAGCAGAACACTGAAGCTTTCTTT. This sequence encodes CASSLARVGQQNTEAFF. Filled out from reference TRBV7-8 and TRBJ1-1, the complete variable domain reads GAGVSQSPRYKVAKRGQDVALRCDPISGHVSLFWYQQALGQGPEFLTYFQNEAQLDKSGLPSDRFFAERPEGSVSTLKIQRTQQEDSAVYLCASSLARVGQQNTEAFFGQGTRLTVV.

V is TRBV7-9 and J is TRBJ1-4, with no clear D. In germline, CDR1 is SEHNR, CDR2 FQNEAQ (reference sequence). CDR3 length: 14 amino acids. The V end was cut by 4 bases, the J end by 4 bases, with 10 bases between. In DNA, the CDR3 is TGTGCCAGCAGCTCCGCCCGAGTTAATGAAAAACTGTTTTTT. Amino acids: CASSSARVNEKLFF. The full variable domain, completed using reference TRBV7-9 and TRBJ1-4, is DTGVSQNPRHKITKRGQNVTFRCDPISEHNRLYWYRQTLGQGPEFLTYFQNEAQLEKSRLLSDRFSAERPKGSFSTLEIQRTEQGDSAMYLCASSSARVNEKLFFGSGTQLSVL.

The rearrangement links TRBV28 to TRBJ1-4, with 7 bases aligning to TRBD1. V lost 6 bases, J lost 7 bases, and 8 bases stayed unmatched. CDR1 is MDHEN and CDR2 is SYDVKM in the germline V gene. This CDR3 comprises 14 residues. Here the CDR3 reads CASRFDRVSEKLFF. In nucleotides, the CDR3 is TGTGCCAGCAGGTTTGACAGGGTTAGTGAAAAACTGTTTTTT.

The rearrangement links TRBV7-2 to TRBJ1-2, with 9 bases matching TRBD1. The V gene's germline CDR1 is SGHTA and CDR2 FQGNSA. The CDR3 is made up of 17 amino acids. J gave up 8 bases and V 5 bases, and 18 bases lay outside the gene matches. Here the CDR3 reads CASSPDRGMVGALGYTF. DNA of the CDR3: TGTGCCAGCAGCCCGGACAGGGGAATGGTGGGTGCTCTGGGCTACACCTTC.

The V call is TRBV27, the J call TRBJ1-1, with D uncertain. The ends were cut back, 6 bases at V and 3 bases at J, with 5 bases in the middle. The V gene's germline CDR1 is MNHEY and CDR2 SMNVEV (reference sequence). The CDR3 extends over 11 amino acids. CDR3 coding DNA: TGTGCCAGCAGGAGGGACACTGAAGCTTTCTTT. It codes for CASRRDTEAFF.

The J gene is TRBJ1-4, the V gene TRBV5-4; the D is unclear. Trimming removed 0 bases at V and 3 bases at J, with 9 bases between. CDR3 length equals 15 residues. Germline V gene lookup returns CDR1 SGHNT and CDR2 YYREEE (reference sequence). CDR3 sequence (DNA): TGTGCCAGCAGCTTGGCCGCAGGCTCTAATGAAAAACTGTTTTTT. It codes for CASSLAAGSNEKLFF.

This rearrangement joins TRBV29-1 to TRBJ2-5; 8 bases are shared with TRBD1. The J call may be incorrect, as the DNA end agrees better with TRBJ2-7. This CDR3 comprises 13 residues. Germline CDR1 is SQVTM and CDR2 is ANQGSEA. CDR3 region: CSVVTGGRYEQYF. DNA for the CDR3: TGCAGCGTTGTTACAGGGGGAAGGTACGAGCAGTACTTC.

CDR3 DNA: TGTGCCAGCAGTCTATCCGGGACTTCTACCTACGAGCAGTACTTC. Its protein product is CASSLSGTSTYEQYF. The chain carries TRBV2 and TRBJ2-7, with a tentative D call TRBD2 (6 bases). CDR3 length equals 15 residues. Germline CDR1 is SNHLY and CDR2 is FYNNEI. V lost 5 bases and J lost 2, with 16 bases in between.

The V gene is TRBV12-5, the J gene TRBJ2-1; 10 bases map to TRBD2. Per germline, CDR1 LGHNT and CDR2 FRNRAP. The CDR3 totals 17 residues. Losses at the gene ends were 4 bases for V and 9 bases for J; bases not matched to a gene: 15. The CDR3 sequence is CASGSTPVASGSFEQFF. The CDR3 DNA follows: TGTGCTAGTGGTTCTACCCCCGTCGCTAGCGGGAGTTTTGAGCAGTTCTTC.

The gene calls are TRBV7-9 and TRBJ2-1; 10 nucleotides agree with TRBD2. The CDR3 runs to 16 residues. Germline V gene lookup returns CDR1 SEHNR and CDR2 FQNEAQ (reference sequence). Trimming removed 3 bases from V and 7 bases from J; junction bases left unmatched: 9. CDR3 nucleotides: TGTGCCAGCAGCTTCCGCCTAGCGGGAGAAGTAAATGAGCAGTTCTTC. It codes for CASSFRLAGEVNEQFF.

The chain employs TRBV7-9 and TRBJ1-6; 9 bases line up with TRBD1. The CDR3 has 16 amino acids. Germline lookup yields CDR1 SEHNR and CDR2 FQNEAQ (reference sequence). Unmatched junction bases numbered 4, after V lost 2 bases and J lost 5 bases. CDR3 coding DNA: TGTGCCAGCAGCTTACAGGGGACAGGGAATAATTCACCCCTCCACTTT. Translated, it gives CASSLQGTGNNSPLHF.

This clone has more than one count but fewer than ten. This chain links TRBV19 with TRBJ1-5; 9 positions match TRBD1. Germline values: CDR1 LNHDA, CDR2 SQIVND (reference sequence). Unmatched junction bases numbered 13, after V lost 4 bases and J lost 0 bases. The CDR3 extends over 19 amino acids. In DNA, the CDR3 is TGTGCCAGTAGTAAACAACAGGGGGCACGTAAATATAGCAATCAGCCCCAGCATTTT. It encodes CASSKQQGARKYSNQPQHF.

The rearrangement joins TRBV4-1 to TRBJ1-1, with a weak D call TRBD1 (5 bases). Germline V gives CDR1 MGHRA, CDR2 YSYEKL. Deletions cut 3 bases from V and 1 base from J, with 9 bases between. This CDR3 is 14 amino acids long. The CDR3 nucleotides are TGCGCCAGCAGCCAGGACACAAGGAACACTGAAGCTTTCTTT. Amino acid sequence: CASSQDTRNTEAFF.

This clone has only a few counts. V and J are TRBV4-3 and TRBJ1-1; the D gene is possibly TRBD1 (5 bases). Trimming took 3 bases from V and 5 from J, leaving 10 bases between them. Germline V gene sequence: CDR1 LGHNA, CDR2 YSLEER. The CDR3 covers 13 residues. As DNA, the CDR3 is TGCGCCAGCAGCCAGGCGGGGGTAACTGAAGCTTTCTTT. Protein product: CASSQAGVTEAFF.

The rearrangement uses TRBV27 and TRBJ2-7; 7 bases map to TRBD2. Trimming took 2 bases from V and 9 from J; bases not matched to a gene: 16. Germline V lookup: CDR1 MNHEY, CDR2 SMNVEV (reference sequence). There are 16 residues in the CDR3. The DNA for the CDR3 is TGTGCCAGCAGTTTACTAGGGAGCGGGATGGGGCTAGGGCAGTACTTC. Protein sequence: CASSLLGSGMGLGQYF.

This clone has a handful of counts. The chain carries TRBV2 and TRBJ1-1; no definite D call. V lost 6 bases, J lost 3 bases, and 8 bases lay in between. CDR3 length: 12 residues. Germline CDR1 reads SNHLY; CDR2 reads FYNNEI. The CDR3 region is CASSRRDTEAFF. The CDR3 DNA sequence: TGTGCCAGCAGCAGGAGGGACACTGAAGCTTTCTTT.

The chain has TRBV7-8 and TRBJ2-7; tentative D call: TRBD1 (6 bases). Trimming stripped 5 bases from V and 9 bases from J, with 14 bases between. The CDR3 spans 12 residues. Per the germline V gene, CDR1 is SGHVS and CDR2 is FQNEAQ. CDR3 protein: CASSQGTDSQYF. CDR3 coding DNA: TGTGCCAGCAGCCAGGGGACCGACTCGCAGTACTTC.

This clone came up a few times. This sequence joins TRBV5-5 and TRBJ2-4; D is possibly TRBD2 (6 bases). The CDR3 has 13 amino acids. Trimming took 5 bases from V and 3 from J, leaving 9 bases between them. Looked up from germline, CDR1 is SGHKS and CDR2 is YYEKEE (reference sequence). CDR3 nucleotide sequence: TGTGCCAGCAGTGGGGAGGACAAAAACATTCAGTACTTC. This codes for CASSGEDKNIQYF.

The rearrangement links TRBV5-1 to TRBJ2-2, with TRBD2 matching 8 bases. This CDR3 spans 15 amino acids. Germline V gene data show CDR1 as SGHRS and CDR2 as YFSETQ. Trimming removed 0 bases from V and 4 bases from J; junction bases left unmatched: 2. The CDR3 DNA sequence: TGCGCCAGCAGCTTGGGTAGCGGGGTCACCGGGGAGCTGTTTTTT. Amino acids: CASSLGSGVTGELFF.

This clone was counted only a few times. The rearrangement links TRBV18 to TRBJ1-3; D possibly corresponds to TRBD1 (5 bases). V was cut by 6 bases and J by 7 bases, with 22 bases left in between. The germline CDR1 and CDR2 sequences are KGHSH and LQKENI. The CDR3 consists of 16 residues. The CDR3 DNA follows: TGTGCCAGCTCCCCCACCCCGGGACCGGGAGCGAACACCATATATTTT. Translated, it gives CASSPTPGPGANTIYF.

The V gene is TRBV2, the J gene TRBJ1-1; 10 nucleotides align to TRBD1. There are 14 residues in the CDR3. Germline CDR1 and CDR2: SNHLY and FYNNEI. Losses at the gene ends were 6 bases for V and 5 bases for J; bases not matched to a gene: 6. The CDR3 protein is CASRPGQGVTEAFF. The DNA for the CDR3 is TGTGCCAGCAGACCAGGACAGGGGGTTACTGAAGCTTTCTTT.

The J gene is TRBJ2-5, the V gene TRBV2, with D tentatively TRBD1 (7 bases). CDR3 length equals 13 residues. CDR1 and CDR2 (germline): SNHLY, FYNNEI. Deletions cut 8 bases from V and 1 base from J, with 11 bases between. The CDR3 bases are TGTGCCAGCTCGCGGGACAGCCAAGAGACCCAGTACTTC. As protein: CASSRDSQETQYF.

As regards this clone: A junction end diverges from the germline sequence, so it may reflect a read error. The rearrangement links TRBV7-6 to TRBJ1-4; 7 bases are a match to TRBD1. Germline V gene lookup returns CDR1 SGHVS and CDR2 FNYEAQ. CDR3 length: 16 residues. Here the CDR3 DNA reads TGTGCCAGCAGCTTACAGGCACAGGGGATTAATGAAACACTGTTTTTT. Protein: CASSLQAQGINETLFF. Complete variable domain (other parts from reference TRBV7-6 and TRBJ1-4): GAGVSQSPRYKVTKRGQDVALRCDPISGHVSLYWYRQALGQGPEFLTYFNYEAQQDKSGLPNDRFSAERPEGSISTLTIQRTEQRDSAMYRCASSLQAQGINETLFFGSGTQLSVL.

The chain couples TRBV19 to TRBJ2-5; TRBD2 agrees at 8 bases. The CDR3 has 16 amino acids. The V gene end was trimmed by 6 bases and the J gene end by 6 bases; junction bases not matched to a gene: 15. From germline, CDR1 is LNHDA and CDR2 SQIVND (reference sequence). CDR3 loop: CASRPLTGGTEKTQYF. The CDR3 DNA sequence: TGTGCCAGTAGACCACTAACGGGAGGGACTGAAAAGACCCAGTACTTC.

The rearrangement uses TRBV6-1 and TRBJ1-1; D gene uncertain. The CDR3 sequence is 15 residues long. V lost 6 bases and J lost 1, with 15 bases in between. Germline loops: CDR1 MNHNS, CDR2 SASEGT. The CDR3, as DNA: TGTGCCAGCAGAGACTACACCGCCCGGAACACTGAAGCTTTCTTT. Translating it yields CASRDYTARNTEAFF.

The rearrangement links TRBV6-1 to TRBJ1-1, with 11 bases matching TRBD1. The ends lost 4 bases at V and 7 bases at J; junction bases unmatched: 5. The CDR3 covers 14 residues. Germline V gene sequence: CDR1 MNHNS, CDR2 SASEGT. CDR3 nucleotide sequence: TGTGCCAGCAGTGCTTGGGACAGGGGGATTGAAGCTTTCTTT. Amino acid sequence: CASSAWDRGIEAFF.

The chain combines TRBV5-1 with TRBJ2-7, with TRBD2 matching 7 bases. The CDR3 runs to 18 residues. Germline values: CDR1 SGHRS, CDR2 YFSETQ. With V trimmed by 0 bases and J by 3 bases, 15 bases remained unmatched. CDR3: CASSLGPRVGASGYEQYF. In DNA, the CDR3 is TGCGCCAGCAGCTTGGGTCCTCGTGTTGGGGCTAGCGGCTACGAGCAGTACTTC.

The genes are TRBV9 and TRBJ1-1; D remains unclear. V lost 4 bases, J lost 5 bases, and 18 bases lay in between. Germline V gene sequence: CDR1 SGDLS, CDR2 YYNGEE. The CDR3 is 15 amino acids. The CDR3 reads CASSPGDLLRTEAFF. CDR3 DNA sequence: TGTGCCAGCAGCCCTGGTGACTTGTTAAGGACTGAAGCTTTCTTT. Complete variable domain (other parts from reference TRBV9 and TRBJ1-1): DSGVTQTPKHLITATGQRVTLRCSPRSGDLSVYWYQQSLDQGLQFLIQYYNGEERAKGNILERFSAQQFPDLHSELNLSSLELGDSALYFCASSPGDLLRTEAFFGQGTRLTVV.

This CDR3 reads CASSLGTDYGYTF. The CDR3 region has the DNA TGCGCCAGCAGCTTAGGGACAGACTATGGCTACACCTTC. The V call is TRBV5-1, the J call TRBJ1-2; the match to TRBD1 covers 7 bases. The V gene's germline CDR1 is SGHRS and CDR2 YFSETQ. The CDR3 spans 13 residues. V lost 2 bases and J lost 3; bases outside the gene matches: 1.